A selection of T cell receptor beta chains follows, all from one sample in a study of T cell responses to AZD1222 COVID-19 vaccine. This table comes from immunoSEQ multiplex PCR, and its TCRdb copy is limited to in-frame clones, with some not included. The sample shows more than 110,000 clones, 90% to 95% of them seen only once. The specimen was peripheral blood, collected 28 days after the second AZD1222 dose. Receptors were obtained from an adult who received the AZD1222 COVID-19 vaccine. CDR3s include the opening cysteine and the closing phenylalanine or tryptophan. D genes are given only for firm matches. Part of the rows lack a size; the others show once, few, many or a class for expanded clones.

j_call v_call d_call clone_size cdr3_aa cdr3_nt
TRBJ2-5 TRBV11-3 . . CASSLGGGDRETQYF TGTGCCAGCAGCTTAGGAGGCGGGGATCGGGAAACCCAGTACTTC
TRBJ1-1 TRBV5-1 . . CASKTQGSGGTEAFF TGCGCCAGCAAGACTCAGGGGTCGGGAGGCACTGAAGCTTTCTTT
TRBJ1-1 TRBV4-3 . . CASSQASRPVMAFF TGCGCCAGCAGCCAAGCATCCCGCCCGGTAATGGCTTTCTTT
TRBJ1-2 TRBV19 . . CASSMEARASYGYTF TGTGCCAGTAGTATGGAGGCCCGGGCCTCCTATGGCTACACCTTC
TRBJ2-7 TRBV18 . . CASSPTRIVGYEQYF TGTGCCAGCTCACCTACCAGGATTGTGGGTTACGAGCAGTACTTC
TRBJ2-1 TRBV4-2 . . CASSQDRDSAYNEQFF TGTGCCAGCAGCCAAGATCGGGACTCGGCCTACAATGAGCAGTTCTTC
TRBJ2-3 TRBV3-1/TRBV3-2 . . CASSPHRGTTDTQYF TGTGCCAGCAGCCCTCACCGGGGGACCACAGATACGCAGTATTTT
TRBJ1-2 TRBV11-2 . few CASSLSQIRNYGYTF TGTGCCAGCAGCTTATCCCAGATCCGGAACTATGGCTACACCTTC
TRBJ1-3 TRBV11-2 . . CASSSSGGNTIYF TGTGCCAGCAGCTCTTCAGGGGGAAACACCATATATTTT
TRBJ2-3 TRBV4-3 . . CASSQDLEQGKTDTQYF TGCGCCAGCAGCCAAGATCTTGAGCAGGGGAAGACAGATACGCAGTATTTT
TRBJ1-5 TRBV7-2 TRBD1 once CASSLATGGDQPQHF TGTGCCAGCAGCTTAGCGACAGGGGGAGATCAGCCCCAGCATTTT
TRBJ2-7 TRBV4-3 TRBD1 . CASSLGQGNYEQYF TGCGCCAGCAGCCTTGGACAGGGAAACTACGAGCAGTACTTC
TRBJ1-2 TRBV20-1 TRBD1 once CSAGQGGYTF TGCAGTGCCGGACAGGGGGGCTACACCTTC
TRBJ1-2 TRBV6-5 . . CASSYGWGSSGYTF TGTGCCAGCAGTTACGGGTGGGGGTCGAGTGGCTACACCTTC
TRBJ2-7 TRBV28 . once CASSPRLGRYEQYF TGTGCCAGCAGTCCCCGTTTGGGGCGCTACGAGCAGTACTTC
TRBJ2-3 TRBV28 . . CASSLLAPDTQYF TGTGCCAGCAGTTTATTAGCACCAGATACGCAGTATTTT
TRBJ2-1 TRBV2 TRBD2 . CASSELRLAGGRDNEQFF TGTGCCAGCAGTGAACTTAGACTAGCGGGAGGAAGGGACAATGAGCAGTTCTTC
TRBJ1-1 TRBV30 TRBD1 . CAWSVQGGSEAFF TGTGCCTGGAGTGTCCAGGGGGGCAGTGAAGCTTTCTTT
TRBJ2-3 TRBV9 . once CASSVEGGWDTQYF TGTGCCAGCAGCGTAGAAGGGGGGTGGGATACGCAGTATTTT
TRBJ1-6 TRBV10-3 . once CAISELVGVGNSPLHF TGTGCCATCAGTGAGTTAGTAGGGGTCGGTAATTCACCCCTCCACTTT
TRBJ1-6 TRBV9 TRBD1 . CASSARQGAFPHNSPLHF TGTGCCAGCAGCGCGCGACAGGGGGCGTTTCCCCATAATTCACCCCTCCACTTT
TRBJ1-6 TRBV6-5 . . CASSNGGPGGSPLHF TGTGCCAGCAGTAATGGAGGGCCCGGGGGTTCACCCCTCCACTTT
TRBJ2-3 TRBV12-3/TRBV12-4 . . CASSFLDTQYF TGTGCCAGCAGTTTTTTGGATACGCAGTATTTT
TRBJ1-6 TRBV7-3 . . CASSLTADSPLHF TGTGCCAGCAGCTTGACAGCCGATTCACCCCTCCACTTT
TRBJ1-1 TRBV11-2 . . CASSFLRTVEAFF TGTGCCAGCAGCTTCCTACGGACAGTTGAAGCTTTCTTT
TRBJ1-5 TRBV6-5 . . CASRRNQPQHF TGTGCCAGCAGGAGAAATCAGCCCCAGCATTTT
TRBJ1-1 TRBV12-3/TRBV12-4 TRBD1 once CASTQSQGLAFF TGTGCCAGCACCCAATCACAGGGGTTGGCTTTCTTT
TRBJ1-6 TRBV10-1 . . CASSESTDSPLHF TGCGCCAGCAGTGAGTCGACAGATTCACCCCTCCACTTT
TRBJ2-7 TRBV5-1 TRBD2 . CASSLRASGSNSYEQYF TGCGCCAGCAGCTTAAGGGCTAGCGGGTCGAACTCCTACGAGCAGTACTTC
TRBJ2-3 TRBV19 TRBD2 once CASKAAGGTDTQYF TGTGCCAGTAAGGCAGCGGGGGGCACAGATACGCAGTATTTT
TRBJ1-1 TRBV18 . . CASSPGTEAFF TGTGCCAGCTCACCCGGGACAGAAGCTTTCTTT
TRBJ2-1 TRBV20-1 TRBD2 . CSASLGLVDNEQFF TGCAGTGCTAGTTTGGGACTAGTAGACAATGAGCAGTTCTTC
TRBJ2-3 TRBV9 . . CASSRDPSSTDTQYF TGTGCCAGCAGCCGGGACCCTTCTAGCACAGATACGCAGTATTTT
TRBJ2-7 TRBV9 TRBD2 . CASSVAASGRYEQYF TGTGCCAGCAGCGTAGCGGCTAGCGGGAGGTACGAGCAGTACTTC
TRBJ2-7 TRBV29-1 . . CSVVPGVGDEQYF TGCAGCGTTGTTCCAGGGGTCGGCGACGAGCAGTACTTC